This T cell receptor beta chain was sequenced for a study of blood T cell repertoires in COVID-19. Overall study: Sites across the United States, Italy and Spain contributed samples from acute and convalescent COVID-19. From T cells, B-cell-depleted T cells, or PBMCs came the material, which was cDNA or gDNA.

Authors' methods: Amplification of reference gene primers was used by the study to estimate nucleated cell counts. Here immunoSEQ multiplex PCR was the method, and the copy in TCRdb shows in-frame clones only, minus some. V and J calls and clone size are those listed in that table; D and trimming were worked out from the DNA. The sample consists of around 300,000 clones, approximately 92% of them appearing once. The germline V and J ends were trimmed by 1 base and 3 bases, with 9 bases remaining between them. CDR1 is SGHTA, CDR2 FQGNSA, per germline. This CDR3 has 14 residues. Specimen: PBMCs or T cells enriched from blood (not recorded which). This TCR was sampled from a woman in her twenties or thirties who had recovered from COVID-19. The J gene is TRBJ1-2, the V gene TRBV7-2, with D unclear. The CDR3 DNA follows: TGTGCCAGCAGCTTAGATCTCCGGGACTATGGCTACACCTTC. Translating gives CASSLDLRDYGYTF. The whole variable domain, filled in from reference TRBV7-2 and TRBJ1-2, reads GAGVSQSPSNKVTEKGKDVELRCDPISGHTALYWYRQSLGQGLEFLIYFQGNSAPDKSGLPSDRFSAERTGGSVSTLTIQRTQQEDSAVYLCASSLDLRDYGYTFGSGTRLTVV.